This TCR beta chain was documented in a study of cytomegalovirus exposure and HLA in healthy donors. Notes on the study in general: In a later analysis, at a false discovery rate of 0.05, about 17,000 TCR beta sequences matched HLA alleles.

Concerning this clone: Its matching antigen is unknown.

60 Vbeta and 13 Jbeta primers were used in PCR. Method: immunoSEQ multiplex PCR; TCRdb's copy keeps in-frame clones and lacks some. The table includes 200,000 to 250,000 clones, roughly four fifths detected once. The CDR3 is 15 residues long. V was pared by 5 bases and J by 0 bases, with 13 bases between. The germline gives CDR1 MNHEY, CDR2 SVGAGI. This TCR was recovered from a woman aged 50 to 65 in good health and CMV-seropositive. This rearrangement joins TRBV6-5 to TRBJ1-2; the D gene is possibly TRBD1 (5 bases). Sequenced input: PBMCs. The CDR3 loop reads CASSARGGANYGYTF. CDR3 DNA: TGTGCCAGCAGTGCCCGGGGGGGGGCTAACTATGGCTACACCTTC.